Below, 5 T cell receptor beta chains from the same sample are listed, as sequenced in a study of CD8+ T cells in alopecia areata. RNA was extracted and reverse transcribed into cDNA as the sequencing template. Clones were read by immunoSEQ multiplex PCR, and TCRdb kept only the in-frame ones, dropping some. The data show 90,000 to 130,000 clones, with 55% to 75% seen just once and 20% held by the top ten. The sample consisted of CD8+ T cells sorted from blood. The source is a human donor in good health.

The genes are TRBV9 and TRBJ1-2; D remains unclear. Looked up from germline, CDR1 is SGDLS and CDR2 is YYNGEE. The CDR3 length is 15 residues. Between the trimmed V and J ends, which lost 2 bases and 5 bases, there was a span of 16 bases. CDR3 amino acids: CASSVSSGAAYGYTF. The DNA of the CDR3 is TGTGCCAGCAGCGTCTCAAGCGGAGCGGCTTATGGCTACACCTTC.

This clone showed up just a few times. The rearrangement uses TRBV19 and TRBJ2-3; no definite D call. This CDR3 is 14 amino acids long. Germline V gene data show CDR1 as LNHDA and CDR2 as SQIVND (reference sequence). V was shortened by 5 bases and J by 7 bases, with 16 bases between the two germline ends. The CDR3 spells CASSPPPNMNTQYF. Written as DNA, the CDR3 is TGTGCCAGTAGTCCCCCCCCGAACATGAATACGCAGTATTTT.

The chain combines TRBV27 with TRBJ2-5; D not resolved. The V end lost 2 bases, the J end lost 1 base, and 5 bases lay between the germline ends. Germline V gene sequence: CDR1 MNHEY, CDR2 SMNVEV (reference sequence). This CDR3 comprises 13 residues. The CDR3 loop reads CASSLVAQETQYF. CDR3 nucleotides: TGTGCCAGCAGTTTAGTGGCCCAAGAGACCCAGTACTTC.

This sequence joins TRBV7-9 and TRBJ2-7; 7 bases align to TRBD1. The germline V gene encodes CDR1 SEHNR and CDR2 FQNEAQ (reference sequence). After removal of 1 base from V and 5 bases from J, the junction contained 8 bases not matched to a gene. The CDR3 contains 15 residues. This CDR3 reads CASSLVGRGSNEQYF. In DNA form, the CDR3 reads TGTGCCAGCAGCTTAGTCGGCAGGGGGTCGAACGAGCAGTACTTC.

The gene calls are TRBV23-1 and TRBJ2-1; D possibly corresponds to TRBD2 (5 bases). TRBV23-1 is designated an ORF whose function remains uncertain. This CDR3 has 16 amino acids. Between the trimmed V and J ends, which lost 4 bases and 5 bases, there was a span of 18 bases. The CDR3 nucleotides are TGCGCCAGCAGTCGTCACCTAGGGTCTAGCCACAATGAGCAGTTCTTC. This sequence encodes CASSRHLGSSHNEQFF.